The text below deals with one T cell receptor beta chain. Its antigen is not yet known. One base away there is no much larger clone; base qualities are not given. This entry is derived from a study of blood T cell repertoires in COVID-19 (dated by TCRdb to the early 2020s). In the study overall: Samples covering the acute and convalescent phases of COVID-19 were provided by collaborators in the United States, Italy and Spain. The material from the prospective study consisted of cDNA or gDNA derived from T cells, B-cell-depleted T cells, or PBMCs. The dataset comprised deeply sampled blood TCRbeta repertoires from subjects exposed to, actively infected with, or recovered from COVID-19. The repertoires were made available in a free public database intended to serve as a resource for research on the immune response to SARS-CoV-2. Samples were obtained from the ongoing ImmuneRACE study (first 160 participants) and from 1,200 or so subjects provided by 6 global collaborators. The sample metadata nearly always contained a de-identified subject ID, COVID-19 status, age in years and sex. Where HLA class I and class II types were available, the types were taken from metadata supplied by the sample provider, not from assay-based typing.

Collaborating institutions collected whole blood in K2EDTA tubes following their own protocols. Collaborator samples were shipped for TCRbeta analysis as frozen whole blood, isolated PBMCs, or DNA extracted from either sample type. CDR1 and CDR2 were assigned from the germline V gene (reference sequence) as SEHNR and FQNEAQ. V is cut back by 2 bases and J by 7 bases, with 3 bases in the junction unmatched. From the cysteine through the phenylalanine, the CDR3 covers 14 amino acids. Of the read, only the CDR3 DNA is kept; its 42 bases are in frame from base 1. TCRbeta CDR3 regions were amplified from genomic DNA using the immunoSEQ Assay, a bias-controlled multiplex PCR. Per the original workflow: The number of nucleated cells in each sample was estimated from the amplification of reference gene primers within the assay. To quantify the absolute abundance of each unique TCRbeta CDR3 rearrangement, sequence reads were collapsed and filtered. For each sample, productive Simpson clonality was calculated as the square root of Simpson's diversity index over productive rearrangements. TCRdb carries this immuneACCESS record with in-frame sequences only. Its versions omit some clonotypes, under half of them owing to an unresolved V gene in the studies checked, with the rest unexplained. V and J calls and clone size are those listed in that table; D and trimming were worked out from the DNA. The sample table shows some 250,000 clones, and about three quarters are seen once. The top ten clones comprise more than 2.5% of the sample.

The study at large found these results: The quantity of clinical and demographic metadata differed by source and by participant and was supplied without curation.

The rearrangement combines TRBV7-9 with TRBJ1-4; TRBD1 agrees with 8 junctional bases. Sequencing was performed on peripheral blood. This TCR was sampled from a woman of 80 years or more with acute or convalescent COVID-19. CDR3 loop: CASSLRDRTEKLFF. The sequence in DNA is TGTGCCAGCAGCTTAAGGGACAGGACTGAAAAACTGTTTTTT.